The 7 T cell receptor beta chains below were found in one sample sequenced in a study of blood T cells in healthy people across ages. A sample-barcoded 5' primer and a J-beta primer mix were used in a second PCR of about 6 to 12 cycles. One entry per CDR3 protein, called by TCRdb with MiXCR from the 5' RACE reads. The sample yields 790,000 or so distinct CDR3 sequences, just over 55% seen once. The material sequenced was blood. These receptors all stem from a man aged 40-55 years in good health.

The V and J genes are TRBV7-8 and TRBJ1-6, with 9 bases fitting TRBD1. This CDR3 has 14 amino acids. J was trimmed by 9 bases and V by 4 bases; bases with no gene match: 4. Per germline, CDR1 SGHVS and CDR2 FQNEAQ. CDR3 loop: CASSSQGASSPLHF. DNA for the CDR3: TGTGCCAGCAGCTCACAGGGGGCGAGTTCACCCCTCCACTTT.

This clonotype came up once. CDR3 amino acids: CASSQGGWTPSYEQYF. In DNA form, the CDR3 reads TGTGCCAGCAGCCAAGGGGGTTGGACACCGTCCTACGAGCAGTACTTC. The V gene is TRBV3-1, the J gene TRBJ2-7; D possibly corresponds to TRBD1 (5 bases). CDR1 is LGHDT, CDR2 YNNKEL, per germline (reference sequence). V was trimmed by 1 base and J by 1 base, leaving 14 bases between them. This CDR3 is 16 amino acids long.

The gene calls are TRBV29-1 and TRBJ2-1, with a weak D call TRBD1 (5 bases). Germline V gene lookup returns CDR1 SQVTM and CDR2 ANQGSEA. V was clipped by 8 bases and J by 9 bases, with 23 bases between them. CDR3 length: 14 residues. CDR3 loop: CSLGSGSVLGEQFF. The CDR3, as DNA: TGCAGCCTTGGCTCAGGGTCAGTCCTCGGTGAGCAGTTCTTC.

This clonotype was picked up a small number of times. V gene TRBV10-3 combines with J gene TRBJ2-7; D might be TRBD1 (6 bases). This CDR3 spans 15 amino acids. CDR1 ENHRY and CDR2 SYGVKD come from the germline V gene. The V end lost 3 bases, the J end lost 4 bases, and 16 bases lay between the germline ends. The CDR3 DNA reads as TGTGCCATCAGTGATTTCGCCAGGGGCGGGTACGAGCAGTACTTC. Protein sequence: CAISDFARGGYEQYF.

This sequence joins TRBV7-3 and TRBJ2-1, with D uncertain. The CDR3 has 15 amino acids. Germline V gene data show CDR1 as SGHTA and CDR2 as FQGTGA. The V end was cut by 3 bases, the J end by 2 bases, with 11 bases between. The DNA for the CDR3 is TGTGCCAGCAGCTTCATGGGCGGAACCTACAATGAGCAGTTCTTC. As protein: CASSFMGGTYNEQFF. The variable domain in full, completed from reference TRBV7-3 and TRBJ2-1, reads GAGVSQTPSNKVTEKGKYVELRCDPISGHTALYWYRQSLGQGPEFLIYFQGTGAADDSGLPNDRFFAVRPEGSVSTLKIQRTERGDSAVYLCASSFMGGTYNEQFFGPGTRLTVL.

The rearrangement links TRBV7-2 to TRBJ1-2, with TRBD1 as a possible D gene (5 bases). This CDR3 region has 15 residues. From germline, CDR1 is SGHTA and CDR2 FQGNSA. V dropped 5 bases and J dropped 4 bases, with 17 bases sitting between them. CDR3 protein: CASSTNRLTSYGYTF. For the CDR3, the DNA is TGTGCCAGCAGCACAAACAGGCTTACCTCCTATGGCTACACCTTC.

The chain is built from TRBV9 and TRBJ2-3, with TRBD2 identical over 12 bases. The CDR3 is 19 amino acids. Germline V gene data show CDR1 as SGDLS and CDR2 as YYNGEE. V shed 2 bases, J shed 2 bases, and the junction held 12 bases outside the gene matches. CDR3 region: CASSVRGTSGRRATDTQYF. The CDR3 coding sequence is TGTGCCAGCAGCGTTCGAGGCACTAGCGGGAGGAGAGCCACAGATACGCAGTATTTT.